The clone carrying this T cell receptor (beta chain) was seen at least ten times. Its antigen is currently unknown. Using a constant-region primer together with ProtoScript II reverse transcriptase, TCR beta cDNA was made from around 500 ng of total RNA. Library construction for TCR beta comprised three nested multiplex PCR rounds performed with slightly modified ARM-PCR. MiXCR was run by TCRdb on the multiplex PCR reads, yielding one entry per CDR3 protein. The table records about 180,000 distinct CDR3 sequences, roughly three fifths of them present only once. The authors took blood RNA from unsorted whole blood and also extracted germline DNA. This entry belongs to a study of tumor-infiltrating lymphocytes in primary liver carcinoma. Study-level background: Subjects presented with primary liver carcinoma managed by surgical resection. Patients were both men and women, whose ages ran from 30 to 69 years. Tumor lesions were T1-T3 N0M0 and spanned roughly 4 to 11 cm. Study results and caveats: A significantly higher top-250-clone fraction was recorded for tumors than for blood (p = 0.039).

The source material was peripheral blood. This receptor was identified in a man aged 35 to 55 with primary liver carcinoma and hepatitis B virus infection.

CDR3 nucleotides: TGCAGCGTTGAGGGCAGCTACACTGAAGCTTTCTTT. Translation gives CSVEGSYTEAFF. The chain couples TRBV29-1 to TRBJ1-1; D remains unclear. The CDR3 sequence is 12 residues long. CDR1 and CDR2 from the germline V gene are SQVTM and ANQGSEA. V was trimmed by 3 bases and J by 3 bases, leaving 8 bases between them.